This TCR beta chain stems from a study of cytomegalovirus exposure and HLA in healthy donors (dated by TCRdb to about 2017). About the full investigation: According to an earlier analysis of several hundred of the donors, about 170 million T cells yielded 90 million to 130 million unique TCR beta sequences and 276 Gb of sequence data. An early release that covered roughly 600 HLA-typed donors contained approximately 300 gigabases of sequencing data and tens of millions of unique TCR sequences. Among the roughly 400 genotyped donors, approximately 81% belonged to the genetic ancestry cluster associated with self-reported Caucasian donors. The study aimed to test whether signatures of past pathogen exposure could be identified by cataloging public T cell receptors. The study used immunosequencing to profile the T cell repertoires of approximately 640 subjects and linked those repertoires to cytomegalovirus serostatus. In addition to the first cohort of 666 subjects, a separate validation cohort of approximately 120 different subjects was used. High-throughput TCR immunosequencing, statistical association of individual TCRs with disease status, and machine learning were combined to predict cytomegalovirus infection status. A later analysis re-examined previously published TCR beta repertoires from more than 600 donors and added high-resolution HLA genotyping to investigate patterns of TCR occurrence. Rather than using new phenotypic data, the later analysis identified candidate immune exposures from TCR beta sequences and from how often those sequences occurred across donors. In an earlier analysis of 587 of the donors, high-throughput TCR beta sequencing was used to judge whether each TCR beta V gene segment behaved as functional or pseudogenic. Alongside the repertoire data, information on donor age, sex, ethnicity and CMV serostatus was compiled. Genome-wide SNP genotypes for about three fifths of the 666 donors were used in a later genetic analysis, which treated that subset as a discovery cohort. Every discovery cohort repertoire had been produced on one sequencing platform. HLA typing included class I and class II loci at four-digit resolution. Typing coverage differed by locus: A, B, C, DRB1 and DQB1 were typed in roughly 620-640 donors, DQA1 in 500 to 550, DPA1 in around 580, and DPB1 in around 440. Roughly 5 DR-DQ haplotypes were treated as single units for association and clustering because of strong linkage in the cohort. On average, 235,054 unique TCR beta nucleotide sequences were sequenced per donor among about 400 genotyped donors of the cohort, with roughly 18% of those sequences being non-productive.

The cohort comprised around 700 healthy bone marrow donors. At the time of sampling, every cohort member was nominally healthy, though immune exposures that went unrecorded were likely present. The donor was CMV seropositive and was included in the group of 290 or so seropositive cohort members. Every donor gave a peripheral blood sample, and the peripheral blood mononuclear cells from that sample were used for TCR beta sequencing. Genomic DNA was extracted from the blood cell samples with the Qiagen DNeasy Blood Extraction Kit. This clone was seen once. What this receptor recognizes is not known. No base quality information exists; no much larger clone differs at one position. From its cysteine to its phenylalanine, the CDR3 spans 16 amino acids. The sequence is cut down to CDR3 DNA, 48 bases in frame from base 1. V is reduced by 2 bases and J by 7 bases, leaving a spacing of 21 bases between them. The germline V gene sets CDR1 to SGHRS and CDR2 to YFSETQ.

What the work shows at the level of the full study, not this receptor alone: In both the original and validation cohorts, the classifier was reported to diagnose cytomegalovirus status with high specificity and sensitivity. A further reported finding was that TCR beta sequences accurately predicted the HLA-A and HLA-B alleles for most subjects in the first cohort. When HLA alleles, especially DR and DQ, strongly co-occurred, attributing TCR associations to individual alleles was difficult. According to the authors, the approach could potentially be generalized to other disease states and immunological phenotypes. A later analysis reported that several top co-occurrence clusters appeared linked to parvovirus B19, influenza, CMV and Epstein-Barr virus. Because counts were too low, about 15 rarely observed V segments, including chromosome 9 orphons, were left out of the earlier analysis of 587 of the donors. In a later analysis, the rate of TCR association differed among HLA loci, with DRB1 alleles having the most associated TCRs and HLA-C alleles having the fewest. In the study, about 150 TCR beta chains were listed as associated with cytomegalovirus. In a later genetic analysis, a missense DCLRE1C variant was associated with V-gene and J-gene trimming of TCR beta chains, and the association was replicated in an independent cohort. Across donors, most TCR sequences were observed very rarely, whereas some public TCRs were present in many individuals. Compared with equally common non-associated chains, HLA-associated TCR beta chains in a later analysis were more clonally expanded and had lower generation probabilities. Correlated functional status among segregating V segments might be attributable to linkage disequilibrium, but an unknown experimental factor could not be ruled out. At a false discovery rate of 0.05, a later analysis linked around 15,000 TCR beta sequences to specific HLA alleles. In vitro tests confirmed that a few of the cytomegalovirus-associated TCR beta chains recognize cytomegalovirus antigens. Immune exposure information for the cohort was limited to CMV serostatus. Because the 87-base-pair reads could not distinguish some IMGT-functional V segments, including TRBV6-2 and TRBV6-3, those segments were excluded. According to a later genetic analysis, donors in an Asian-associated ancestry cluster had fewer N-insertions in productive TCRs than the approximately 630-donor mean. A cluster of highly shared sequence variants was judged likely to represent a technical artifact of the sequencing pipeline. In an earlier analysis of roughly 560 of the donors, most TCR beta V segments were observed in productive rearrangements about 90% or about 30% of the time, broadly matching IMGT annotations. Only TCR beta chains were sequenced in this cohort, and the absence of alpha or paired-chain data limited detectable features. HLA typing was unavailable for some donors at each locus, so association tests used only the typed subset. Presence/absence analyses assumed roughly uniform sequencing depth across donors, an assumption that may not hold. According to a later analysis, most CMV-associated TCR beta chains appeared to be HLA-restricted, and the HLA associations seemed to be driven largely by CMV exposure.

Library preparation was by the immunoSEQ multiplex PCR assay. For the multiplex PCR, a mixture combining 60 forward primers for TCR Vbeta segments and 13 reverse primers for TCR Jbeta segments was used. The CDR3 region of rearranged TCR beta genes was amplified from genomic DNA by a multiplex PCR assay. On the Illumina HiSeq System, the amplified TCR beta libraries were sequenced as 87-base-pair reads. Turning to the authors' computational methods: A later analysis tallied about 77 million unique TCR beta chains across the 666 repertoires, and approximately 12 million of those chains were shared by two or more donors. To remove PCR and sequencing errors, raw reads were error-corrected and collapsed into unique sequences using a nearest-neighbor algorithm that merged closely related sequences. Alignment of CDR3 sequences to IMGT reference sequences was used to assign V, D and J gene segments. For a sequence to be retained, a match of at least six nucleotides to both a V gene segment and a J gene segment was required. A rearrangement counted as productive if the CDR3 had no stop codons and remained in frame with V and J, and every other rearrangement counted as non-productive. CDR3 was defined by IMGT convention, running from the second conserved V-encoded cysteine to the conserved J-encoded phenylalanine. Sequences without an unambiguous match to a single V gene segment were excluded from the earlier analysis of almost 600 of the donors. An earlier analysis of a few hundred of the donors called V segments functional above 56.7% productive rearrangements and segregating when the between-donor standard deviation exceeded 5%. A statistical classification framework was built for diagnosing cytomegalovirus status from the catalog of TCR beta chain sequences. A later analysis assigned V and J genes by comparing TCR nucleotide sequences with IMGT/GENE-DB human TR gene sequences. Using the TCRdist pipeline, a later analysis assigned CDR3 sequences along with most-parsimonious VDJ recombination scenarios. A later analysis defined each TCR beta chain by its CDR3 amino acid sequence plus V-gene family, and excluded reads lacking a unique V-gene family. A later analysis removed roughly 590 highly shared, low-generation-probability nucleotide sequences to deal with suspected cross-contamination and a sequencing artifact. In a later analysis, a clonal expansion index was calculated for each public chain from normalized within-repertoire ranks of inferred template counts. Generation probabilities in a later analysis came from a VDJ recombination model fitted to out-of-frame rearrangements, and those results were checked against IGoR. Hypergeometric tests were used in a later analysis to score TCR-TCR, TCR-HLA and TCR-CMV co-occurrence, with a repertoire-size bias correction applied to the TCR pairs. A later analysis estimated false discovery rates by permuting HLA or CMV assignments 20 times. In a later analysis, co-occurring TCRs were grouped using DBSCAN, and TCRdist sequence similarity was added for clustering within HLA-allele-positive subsets. Repertoires with fewer than 30,000 or more than 120,000 public chains, plus five repertoires with anomalous nucleotide sharing, were excluded from co-occurrence clustering. Held by TCRdb, this immuneACCESS table contains in-frame sequences only and omits some clones. Under half of the omission traces to an unresolved V gene where checked; the cause of the rest is unknown. The V and J calls and the clone size are those of that table, but D and trimming were determined from the DNA. This sample gives under 90,000 clones in total; around 80% of them show up just once. Clones ranked in the top ten supply 2.5% to 3.5% of the sample.

The receptor chain draws on TRBV5-1 and TRBJ1-1; possibly the D gene is TRBD1, per 5 matching bases. Sequencing was carried out using PBMCs. This TCR came from a man in his fifties in good health and CMV-seropositive. CDR3 sequence: CASSFETRRELGEAFF. The nucleotide sequence is TGCGCCAGCAGCTTCGAAACCCGCAGGGAATTGGGTGAAGCTTTCTTT.